Following are 10 T cell receptor beta chains from one sample sequenced in a study of CD8 T cells in Susac syndrome. Random hexamers primed reverse transcription of about 0.5 to 1 ug RNA. TCRdb ran MiXCR on the immunoSEQ multiplex PCR reads and lists one entry per CDR3 protein. Of about 200,000 distinct CDR3 sequences detected, approximately 94% appear once; the ten largest clones hold 0.093%. The sequenced sample was CD4+ T cells from PBMCs. These receptors were collected from a human donor with multiple sclerosis.

This chain links TRBV4-3 with TRBJ1-2; D perhaps matches TRBD1 (6 bases). Trimming pared 1 base from V and 4 bases from J, leaving 16 bases between. Per the germline V gene, CDR1 is LGHNA and CDR2 is YSLEER. The CDR3 covers 16 residues. CDR3 loop: CASSQAWTEDLYGYTF. CDR3 in DNA: TGCGCCAGCAGCCAAGCATGGACAGAAGACCTCTATGGCTACACCTTC.

The chain combines TRBV29-1 with TRBJ1-3; 9 bases match TRBD1. Germline CDR1 SQVTM, CDR2 ANQGSEA. Trimming took 7 bases from V and 2 from J; bases not matched to a gene: 3. This CDR3 contains 13 residues. CDR3 coding DNA: TGCAGCGCCTGGGACAGGGCTGGAAACACCATATATTTT. It is translated as CSAWDRAGNTIYF.

The rearrangement joins TRBV21-1 to TRBJ2-7; TRBD1 is taken as the D call from the table, unchecked against the DNA. TRBV21-1 is a pseudogene locus. The length of the CDR3 is 15 residues. The CDR3 loop is CASSNTRGQAYEQYF. CDR3 nucleotides: TGTGCCAGCAGCAACACTAGAGGACAGGCGTACGAGCAGTACTTC.

CDR3 in DNA: TGTGCCAGCAGTTTTGCGGGGGCGAGGAATGAGCAGTTCTTC. This sequence encodes CASSFAGARNEQFF. This rearrangement joins TRBV27 to TRBJ2-1; the D gene is possibly TRBD2 (7 bases). CDR1 is MNHEY and CDR2 is SMNVEV in the germline V gene (reference sequence). This CDR3 is built from 14 residues. V lost 3 bases, J lost 7 bases, and 13 bases lay in between.

In its sample, this clonotype was seen once. The chain has TRBV27 and TRBJ2-3; no reliable D call. CDR3 length equals 12 residues. Germline CDR1 MNHEY, CDR2 SMNVEV (reference sequence). The V gene lost 10 bases and the J gene lost 7 bases, with 15 bases spanning the gap. As DNA, the CDR3 is TGTGCCACCTACAATTTAGCAAATACGCAGTATTTT. This translates into CATYNLANTQYF.

The V and J genes are TRBV20-1 and TRBJ1-1; D may be TRBD1 (6 bases). The CDR3 has 14 amino acids. The germline V and J ends were trimmed by 6 bases and 1 base, with 15 bases remaining between them. Germline CDR1 DFQATT, CDR2 SNEGSKA (reference sequence). The chain's CDR3 is CSARGGLGNTEAFF. For the CDR3, the DNA is TGCAGTGCCCGGGGGGGGCTGGGGAACACTGAAGCTTTCTTT.

The chain has TRBV30 and TRBJ1-1, with 9 bases lining up with TRBD1. Germline CDR1 is GTSNPN and CDR2 is SVGIG (reference sequence). The V gene end was trimmed by 3 bases and the J gene end by 11 bases; junction bases not matched to a gene: 4. The length of the CDR3 is 11 residues. Here the CDR3 reads CAWSRQGDAFF. The DNA for the CDR3 is TGTGCCTGGAGCCGACAGGGGGACGCTTTCTTT.

The V and J genes are TRBV20-1 and TRBJ1-6; a possible D gene is TRBD1 (5 bases). Per the germline V gene, CDR1 is DFQATT and CDR2 is SNEGSKA (reference sequence). V lost 4 bases and J 4 bases, leaving 17 bases between the germline ends. The length of the CDR3 is 16 residues. CDR3 region: CSANSGGEAYNSPLHF. The CDR3 region has the DNA TGCAGTGCTAACAGTGGAGGGGAGGCTTATAATTCACCCCTCCACTTT.

V usage is TRBV24-1 and J usage is TRBJ2-3; 9 bases line up with TRBD2. The germline CDR1 and CDR2 sequences are KGHDR and SFDVKD. The V gene end was trimmed by 5 bases and the J gene end by 3 bases; junction bases not matched to a gene: 14. This CDR3 has 18 amino acids. CDR3 sequence reads: CATSGHPDRGGGTDTQYF. In DNA form, the CDR3 reads TGTGCCACCAGTGGCCACCCCGACCGCGGGGGGGGAACAGATACGCAGTATTTT.

The rearrangement links TRBV30 to TRBJ2-1; maybe TRBD2 (7 bases). V was cut by 1 base and J by 8 bases, with 12 bases left in between. This CDR3 has 13 residues. Per the germline V gene, CDR1 is GTSNPN and CDR2 is SVGIG (reference sequence). CDR3 nucleotides: TGTGCCTGGAGTGAGGGGGGGGCCTATGAGCAGTTCTTC. Translated: CAWSEGGAYEQFF.